Listed here is a single TCR beta chain. This sample stems from a study of blood T cell repertoires in COVID-19. The wider study: Spain, Italy and the United States supplied samples that represented acute and convalescent COVID-19. The analysed material was cDNA or gDNA that came from T cells, B-cell-depleted T cells, or PBMCs.

Authors' analysis steps: Amplifying reference gene primers gave estimates of nucleated cell counts. TCRdb's copy holds only in-frame clones and misses some; the assay was immunoSEQ multiplex PCR. That table supplies the V and J calls and clone size; D and trimming were determined from the DNA. The sample contains about 200,000 clones, around 85% of which appear only once. CDR1 KGHSH and CDR2 LQKENI come from the germline V gene. CDR3 size: 17 residues. With V trimmed by 2 bases and J by 5 bases, 6 bases remained unmatched. The chain uses TRBV18 and TRBJ2-1, with 13 bases fitting TRBD2. Sample: peripheral blood. The sequence was collected from a man in his fifties who had recovered from COVID-19. The CDR3 sequence is CASSPEIGTSGNNEQFF. CDR3 nucleotide sequence: TGTGCCAGCTCACCAGAGATTGGGACTAGCGGGAACAATGAGCAGTTCTTC.